The clone carrying this T cell receptor beta chain was recorded only once. Its cognate antigen is unknown. Using immunoSEQ multiplex PCR, the repertoire was profiled, and TCRdb retains in-frame clones only, with some absent. Among fewer than 400,000 clones listed, around nine tenths were seen once. The record originates from a study of Ad26.COV2.S vaccination and SARS-CoV-2 variants. The overall study: The COV1001 Ad26.COV2.S trial arm included the donor. Once, or twice with 56 days between doses, Ad26.COV2.S was given intramuscularly. Study-level points and caveats: Individuals receiving vaccine had higher spike-specific TCR breadth than placebo recipients did.

The V end was cut by 6 bases, the J end by 4 bases, with 12 bases between. The CDR3 length is 13 residues. The treatment here: 15 to 20 received Ad26.COV2.S at low or high dose, single or two shots; about 5 received placebo; per-sample allocation not given. Collection of the samples took place on day 63 after the first injection of vaccine or placebo. An 18-55-year-old adult in Boston served as donor. The rearrangement uses TRBV12-3 or TRBV12-4 and TRBJ1-1; D call uncertain. This receptor was identified in a person between 18 and 60 years old who received the Ad26.COV2.S COVID-19 vaccine or a placebo. The sequenced sample was peripheral blood, obtained in a trial of Ad26.COV2.S vaccine versus placebo. CDR3 DNA: TGTGCCAGCAGACTAGACACCGGCACTGAAGCTTTCTTT. This translates into CASRLDTGTEAFF.